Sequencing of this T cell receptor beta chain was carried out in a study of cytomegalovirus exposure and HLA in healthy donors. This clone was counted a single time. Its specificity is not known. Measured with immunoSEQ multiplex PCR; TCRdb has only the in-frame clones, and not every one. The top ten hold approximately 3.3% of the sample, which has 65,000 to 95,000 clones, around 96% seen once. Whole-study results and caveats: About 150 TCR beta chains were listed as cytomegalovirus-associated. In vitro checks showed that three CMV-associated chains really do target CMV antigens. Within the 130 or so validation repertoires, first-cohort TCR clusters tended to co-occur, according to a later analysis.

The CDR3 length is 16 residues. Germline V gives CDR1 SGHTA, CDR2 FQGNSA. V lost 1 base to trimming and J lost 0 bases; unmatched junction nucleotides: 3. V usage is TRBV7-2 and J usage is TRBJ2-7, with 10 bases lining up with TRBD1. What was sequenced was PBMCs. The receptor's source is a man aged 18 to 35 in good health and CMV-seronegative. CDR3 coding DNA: TGTGCCAGCAGCTTAGGGGGACAGGGGAGCTCCTACGAGCAGTACTTC. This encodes CASSLGGQGSSYEQYF.